This entry is about one TCR beta chain. Its antigen is unknown. Germline loops: CDR1 SGHTA, CDR2 FQGNSA. CDR3 length: 16 residues. The data were obtained in a study of T cells expressing NK-cell markers. Regarding the study as a whole: The CD3+CD56-NKG2C+ fraction of a handful of donors was also led by these clonotypes.

With the 5' RACE reads reprocessed, TCRdb shows one record per CDR3 protein and no DNA. The sample shows about 380,000 distinct CDR3 sequences, and around 4.9% sits with its ten largest clones. The source is a man between 18 and 69 years old in good health. The chain is built from TRBV7-2 and TRBJ2-7; the TCRdb D gene call, TRBD1, has no DNA to confirm it. What was sequenced was blood T cells: a sorted CD56 or NKG2C T cell subset, CD4+ or CD8+ T cells, or bulk PBMC T cells (not recorded which). This CDR3 is CASSPARDMTSYEQYF.